The 8 T cell receptor beta chains in this list originate from one sample, sequenced in a study of blood T cells in healthy people across ages. A sample-barcoded 5' primer and a J-beta primer mix were used in a second PCR of roughly 6 to 12 cycles. TCRdb passed the 5' RACE reads through MiXCR, listing each CDR3 protein once. The table lists some 1.4 million distinct CDR3 sequences, roughly 45% of them singletons. Material: blood. These receptor sequences come from a woman aged 18-35 years in good health.

This chain uses TRBV12-3 or TRBV12-4 with TRBJ1-2, with TRBD1 as a possible D gene (6 bases). V was pared by 5 bases and J by 4 bases, with 17 bases between. The CDR3 runs to 15 residues. CDR3: CASSPEGQGPYGYTF. CDR3 DNA sequence: TGTGCCAGCAGTCCCGAGGGGCAGGGGCCCTATGGCTACACCTTC.

This clonotype was observed a handful of times. V usage is TRBV27 and J usage is TRBJ2-5; D not resolved. Per germline, CDR1 MNHEY and CDR2 SMNVEV (reference sequence). The CDR3 contains 17 residues. Trimming removed 3 bases at V and 2 bases at J, with 19 bases between. CDR3 DNA sequence: TGTGCCAGCAGTTTTTTTCCCACGGCCGGTTTTCAAGAGACCCAGTACTTC. Amino acid sequence: CASSFFPTAGFQETQYF.

This clonotype has more than one count but fewer than ten. The V call is TRBV25-1, the J call TRBJ2-1; the D is unclear. Trimming removed 5 bases at V and 7 bases at J, with 9 bases between. Germline V lookup: CDR1 MGHDK, CDR2 SYGVNS. CDR3 length equals 12 residues. The CDR3 DNA is TGTGCCAGCAGTTACTCCTTTAATGAGCAGTTCTTC. This encodes CASSYSFNEQFF. The variable domain in full, completed from reference TRBV25-1 and TRBJ2-1, reads EADIYQTPRYLVIGTGKKITLECSQTMGHDKMYWYQQDPGMELHLIHYSYGVNSTEKGDLSSESTVSRIRTEHFPLTLESARPSHTSQYLCASSYSFNEQFFGPGTRLTVL.

This clonotype was seen only a few times. The gene calls are TRBV27 and TRBJ2-5, with 9 positions matching TRBD2. From germline, CDR1 is MNHEY and CDR2 SMNVEV (reference sequence). There are 16 residues in the CDR3. Trimming removed 8 bases from V and 2 bases from J; junction bases left unmatched: 12. CDR3 loop: CASQKVSSGGQETQYF. CDR3 coding DNA: TGTGCCAGCCAAAAAGTTTCGAGCGGGGGGCAAGAGACCCAGTACTTC.

This clonotype showed up just once. The V gene is TRBV28, the J gene TRBJ2-4; 8 bases align to TRBD1. Gene TRBJ2-7 matches the end of the DNA better, so the J call may be wrong. In germline, CDR1 is MDHEN, CDR2 SYDVKM. The CDR3 is 16 amino acids. The CDR3 spells CASSLGRGPLNYEQYF. In DNA form, the CDR3 reads TGTGCCAGCTCTCTTGGCAGGGGGCCGCTGAACTACGAGCAGTACTTC.

This chain joins TRBV10-3 and TRBJ1-1; TRBD1 aligns across 7 bases. Trimming cost V 4 bases and J 1 base; bases outside gene matches: 3. Looked up from germline, CDR1 is ENHRY and CDR2 is SYGVKD. This CDR3 is built from 14 residues. The CDR3 reads CAISVGQKNTEAFF. The CDR3 nucleotides are TGTGCCATCAGTGTGGGACAGAAGAACACTGAAGCTTTCTTT.

The genes are TRBV5-1 and TRBJ2-1; no firm D call. Trimming took 2 bases from V and 6 from J, leaving 12 bases between them. Germline V gene data show CDR1 as SGHRS and CDR2 as YFSETQ. The CDR3 contains 14 residues. The chain's CDR3 is CASSFEQAPNEQFF. The CDR3 DNA sequence: TGCGCCAGCAGCTTCGAGCAAGCCCCCAATGAGCAGTTCTTC.

The V and J genes are TRBV28 and TRBJ2-7; TRBD1 matches at 8 bases. Unmatched junction bases numbered 3, after V lost 2 bases and J lost 3 bases. Germline V lookup: CDR1 MDHEN, CDR2 SYDVKM. The CDR3 has 14 amino acids. CDR3: CASSLDRGDYEQYF. CDR3 nucleotide sequence: TGTGCCAGCAGTTTAGACAGGGGAGACTACGAGCAGTACTTC.